The 3 T cell receptor beta chains reported below all come from one sample, sequenced in a study of T cells after somatic rescue of genetic block (dated by TCRdb to 2018 to 2021). The library was made by the immunoSEQ multiplex PCR assay. TCRdb took over this immuneACCESS table, retaining in-frame rearrangements with V and J assigned. Such tables are incomplete; in checked studies, under half of the missing clones stem from an unresolved V gene, and the remainder is unexplained. A total of 45,000 to 55,000 clones appear in this sample, about 96% of them only once. The top ten constitute roughly 0.077% of the sample. The source material was peripheral blood mononuclear cells (PBMCs). The receptors here all came from a child under two years old.

The chain uses TRBV11-2 and TRBJ2-2; D remains unclear. This CDR3 is 15 amino acids long. CDR1 SGHAT and CDR2 FQNNGV come from the germline V gene. The V and J ends lost 1 base and 0 bases respectively, with 6 bases between them. The CDR3 DNA sequence: TGTGCCAGCAGCTTAGGCGACACGAACACCGGGGAGCTGTTTTTT. This translates into CASSLGDTNTGELFF.

Only one count was recorded for this clone. The chain combines TRBV6-6 with TRBJ2-2; D is ambiguous. V was clipped by 0 bases and J by 7 bases, with 6 bases between them. The CDR3 is 13 residues long. Germline V CDR1 and CDR2: MNHNY, SVGAGI (reference sequence). The CDR3 is CASSYSDGGELFF. The CDR3 coding sequence is TGTGCCAGCAGTTACTCGGATGGCGGGGAGCTGTTTTTT.

V gene TRBV15 combines with J gene TRBJ1-1; no firm D call. Germline V CDR1 and CDR2: LNHNV, YYDKDF (reference sequence). The CDR3 is 14 amino acids. With 5 bases removed from V and 1 base from J, the gap between germline ends came to 11 bases. The CDR3 bases are TGTGCCACCAGCTCTTTGGGAGGGAACACTGAAGCTTTCTTT. Its protein is CATSSLGGNTEAFF.